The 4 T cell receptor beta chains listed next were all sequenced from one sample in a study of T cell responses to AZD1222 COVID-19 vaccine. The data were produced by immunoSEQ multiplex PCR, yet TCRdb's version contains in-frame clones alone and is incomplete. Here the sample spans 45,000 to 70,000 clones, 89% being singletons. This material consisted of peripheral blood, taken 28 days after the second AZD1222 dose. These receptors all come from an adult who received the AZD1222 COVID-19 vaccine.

The CDR3 loop is CASSSDRSSYNEQFF. The CDR3 DNA reads as TGTGCCAGCAGCTCCGACAGGAGCTCCTACAATGAGCAGTTCTTC. This chain connects TRBV11-2 to TRBJ2-1; perhaps TRBD1 as D (6 bases). CDR1 is SGHAT and CDR2 is FQNNGV in the germline V gene. V was pared by 4 bases and J by 0 bases, with 10 bases between. The CDR3 extends over 15 amino acids.

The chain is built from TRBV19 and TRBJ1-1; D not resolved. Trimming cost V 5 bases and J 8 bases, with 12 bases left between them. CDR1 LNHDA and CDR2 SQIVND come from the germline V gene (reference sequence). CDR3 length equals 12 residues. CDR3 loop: CASSLPGYEAFF. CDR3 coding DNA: TGTGCCAGTAGTTTACCGGGTTACGAAGCTTTCTTT.

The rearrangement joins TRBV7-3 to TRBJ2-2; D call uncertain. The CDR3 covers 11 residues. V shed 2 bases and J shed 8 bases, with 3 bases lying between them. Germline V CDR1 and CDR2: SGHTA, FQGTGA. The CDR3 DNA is TGTGCCAGCAGCTTACTAGGGGAGCTGTTTTTT. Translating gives CASSLLGELFF.

This chain's CDR3 is CASSQDLDRWGEKLFF. In nucleotides, the CDR3 is TGTGCCAGCAGCCAAGATTTGGACAGGTGGGGTGAAAAACTGTTTTTT. This sequence joins TRBV4-2 and TRBJ1-4; 7 bases are a match to TRBD1. The ends lost 0 bases at V and 7 bases at J; junction bases unmatched: 8. Germline CDR1 is LGHNA and CDR2 is YNFKEQ. The CDR3 has 16 residues.